The entry below describes one T cell receptor beta chain. This entry comes from a study of blood T cell repertoires in COVID-19. Study details: The United States, Italy and Spain supplied acute and convalescent COVID-19 samples. T cells, B-cell-depleted T cells, or PBMCs provided the cDNA or gDNA that served as material.

Authors' processing steps: Amplification of reference gene primers was used by the study to estimate nucleated cell counts. The method was immunoSEQ multiplex PCR; TCRdb's version includes in-frame clones alone and lacks a portion of them. The V and J calls and clone size are taken from that table; D and trimming were inferred from the DNA. The table records 200,000 or so clones, 84% of them present only once. CDR1 and CDR2 from the germline V gene are SQVTM and ANQGSEA. This CDR3 has 13 residues. V was trimmed by 1 base and J by 6 bases, leaving 9 bases between them. The TCR comes from a woman aged 70 to 79 with active or convalescent COVID-19. Material for sequencing was peripheral blood. The rearrangement joins TRBV29-1 to TRBJ2-2, with a weak D call TRBD2 (6 bases). DNA for the CDR3: TGCAGCGTTGAAGTAGGAGGGGCCGGGGAGCTGTTTTTT. This translates into CSVEVGGAGELFF.